The entry that follows covers one T cell receptor (beta chain) sequence. This record belongs to a study of blood T cell repertoires in COVID-19. The overall study: Acute and convalescent COVID-19 samples came from the United States, Italy and Spain. Sources were T cells, B-cell-depleted T cells, or PBMCs; the material itself was cDNA or gDNA.

As originally analysed: Reference gene primer amplification yielded estimated nucleated cell counts. Profiling relied on immunoSEQ multiplex PCR, and the TCRdb table lists in-frame clones only, not all of them. V and J calls and clone size are copied from that table; D and trimming were computed from the DNA. The table lists about 250,000 clones, approximately 79% of them singletons. This TCR derives from a woman older than 75 with active or convalescent COVID-19. The specimen was peripheral blood.

In nucleotides, the CDR3 is TGTGCCAGCAGTGAGCGGGGGACAGGATCCCCCGAGCAGTACTTC. This sequence encodes CASSERGTGSPEQYF. The chain has TRBV6-1 and TRBJ2-7; a possible D gene is TRBD1 (8 bases). Trimming took off 3 bases at V and 6 bases at J, with 18 bases between the two ends. Per germline, CDR1 MNHNS and CDR2 SASEGT. The CDR3 covers 15 residues.